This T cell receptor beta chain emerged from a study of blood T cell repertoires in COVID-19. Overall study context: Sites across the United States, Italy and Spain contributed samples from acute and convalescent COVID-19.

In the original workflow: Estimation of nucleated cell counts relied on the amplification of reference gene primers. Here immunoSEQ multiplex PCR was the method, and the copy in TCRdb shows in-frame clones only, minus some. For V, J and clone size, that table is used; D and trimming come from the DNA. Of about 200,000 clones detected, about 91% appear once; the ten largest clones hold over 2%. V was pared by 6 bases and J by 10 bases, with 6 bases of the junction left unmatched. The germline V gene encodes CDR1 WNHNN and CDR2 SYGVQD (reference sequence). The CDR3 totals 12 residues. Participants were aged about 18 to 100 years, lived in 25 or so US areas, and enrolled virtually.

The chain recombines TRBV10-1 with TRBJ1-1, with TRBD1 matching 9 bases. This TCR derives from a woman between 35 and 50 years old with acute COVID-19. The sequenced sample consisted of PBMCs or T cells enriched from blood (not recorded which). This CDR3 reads CASSQGTGPAFF. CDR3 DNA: TGCGCCAGCAGCCAAGGGACAGGGCCAGCTTTCTTT.